A selection of T cell receptor beta chains follows, all from one sample in a study of blood T cell repertoires in COVID-19. Method: immunoSEQ multiplex PCR; TCRdb's copy keeps in-frame clones and lacks some. The sample holds 150,000 to 200,000 clones; about 88% are singletons and the top ten take around a quarter. Sequenced: peripheral blood. These receptors all come from a man in his sixties with acute or convalescent COVID-19. CDR3s include the opening cysteine and the closing phenylalanine or tryptophan. A D gene is named only where the DNA matches it firmly. Size is stated for part of the rows, as once, few or many counts, or as a class when the clone is expanded.

cdr3_nt | cdr3_aa | v_call | d_call | clone_size | j_call
TGTGCCGGCCTCGGGCGGGGACTTAGCACAGATACGCAGTATTTT | CAGLGRGLSTDTQYF | TRBV5-4 | . | . | TRBJ2-3
TGTGCCAGCAGTACGGACAGGGTAGAGACCCAGTACTTC | CASSTDRVETQYF | TRBV27 | TRBD1 | . | TRBJ2-5
TGTGCCAGCAGCTTAAGTCGCGGTCAGCCCCAGCATTTT | CASSLSRGQPQHF | TRBV7-9 | . | . | TRBJ1-5
TGTGCCAGCAGCCGGAGGGACAGGCAAGAGACCCAGTACTTC | CASSRRDRQETQYF | TRBV6-5 | TRBD1 | . | TRBJ2-5
TGTGCCAGCAGTTACGATCCTCAACAGGGATGGGGCTACACCTTC | CASSYDPQQGWGYTF | TRBV6-5 | . | . | TRBJ1-2
TGTGCCAGCAGCCAAGATAGACAGGACACTGAAGCTTTCTTT | CASSQDRQDTEAFF | TRBV4-2 | . | . | TRBJ1-1
TGTGCCAGCAGCTTGGGACAGGAGAATTACGAGCAGTACTTC | CASSLGQENYEQYF | TRBV11-3 | TRBD1 | once | TRBJ2-7
TGTGCCTGGAGGGCGACAGGCGGGCACACTGAAGCTTTCTTT | CAWRATGGHTEAFF | TRBV30 | . | . | TRBJ1-1
TGTGCCAGCAGCCTAGGACAGGGAAACACCATATATTTT | CASSLGQGNTIYF | TRBV7-6 | . | . | TRBJ1-3
TGTGCCAGCAGCTTAGACGCAGGGGACTATGGCTACACCTTC | CASSLDAGDYGYTF | TRBV7-2 | . | . | TRBJ1-2
TGTGCCAGTAGTATTTTACAGCCCTATGGCTACACCTTC | CASSILQPYGYTF | TRBV19 | . | . | TRBJ1-2
TGTGCCAGCAGCCCGGGGGGACGGACGGCTTTCTTT | CASSPGGRTAFF | TRBV6-6 | . | once | TRBJ1-1
TGCGCCAGCAGTGAGGCCGGGGTCAATCAGCCCCAGCATTTT | CASSEAGVNQPQHF | TRBV10-1 | . | . | TRBJ1-5
TGTGCCAGCAGCGTAATGGGGGGACAGGGAGAGACCCAGTACTTC | CASSVMGGQGETQYF | TRBV9 | TRBD1 | . | TRBJ2-5
TGTGCCAGCAGCCAAATTTCATTTGGACAGGGGGCCGGAGAGACCCAGTACTTC | CASSQISFGQGAGETQYF | TRBV14 | TRBD1 | . | TRBJ2-5
TGTGCCAGCAGCATCACAGGGTTTACAGATACGCAGTATTTT | CASSITGFTDTQYF | TRBV6-5 | . | once | TRBJ2-3
TGCAGCGTCGCTCAGGACACCATATATTTT | CSVAQDTIYF | TRBV29-1 | . | . | TRBJ1-3
TGTGCCAGCAGCTACCAGGGGGGTTTCACCGGGGAGCTGTTTTTT | CASSYQGGFTGELFF | TRBV7-9 | . | . | TRBJ2-2
TGTGCCAGCACCCTGGGGGAGGCCCACTACGAGCAGTACTTC | CASTLGEAHYEQYF | TRBV11-3 | . | . | TRBJ2-7
TGTGCCAGCAGCTTAGTAGTTGGGCAAGTCATTCAGTACTTC | CASSLVVGQVIQYF | TRBV11-2 | . | . | TRBJ2-4
TGTGCCAGCAGCTTAGAGGAGACTAGCTTCGAACAGTTCTTC | CASSLEETSFEQFF | TRBV11-3 | TRBD2 | . | TRBJ2-1
TGTGCCAGCAGCTTAGAAACAGCCGATACGCAGTATTTT | CASSLETADTQYF | TRBV11-3 | . | . | TRBJ2-3
TGTGCCAGCAGCGCCCGAGGGGGGGTCGTCAATGAGCAGTTCTTC | CASSARGGVVNEQFF | TRBV9 | . | . | TRBJ2-1
TGTGCCTGCTGCTTAAGTGAGGCGACTGGCTACGAGCAGTACTTC | CACCLSEATGYEQYF | TRBV11-2 | . | . | TRBJ2-7
TGCAGCGTTGGGGGCGGCGGTTCAGGGGTCTATGGCTACACCTTC | CSVGGGGSGVYGYTF | TRBV29-1 | . | . | TRBJ1-2
TGCAGCGTTACGACAGGGCTTGGTCAGCCCCAGCATTTT | CSVTTGLGQPQHF | TRBV29-1 | TRBD1 | . | TRBJ1-5
TGTGCCATCAGTGAGCGGGACTTGTCCTCTGGAAACACCATATATTTT | CAISERDLSSGNTIYF | TRBV10-3 | . | . | TRBJ1-3